A single sample is the source of the 10 T cell receptor beta chains below, sequenced in a study of blood T cell repertoires in COVID-19. Measured with immunoSEQ multiplex PCR; TCRdb has only the in-frame clones, and not every one. The sample lists 50,000 to 80,000 clones, more than 75% occurring once. The sample was PBMCs or T cells enriched from blood (not recorded which). The receptors stem from a middle-aged woman who had recovered from COVID-19.

The rearrangement joins TRBV5-5 to TRBJ2-5; D not resolved. This CDR3 has 13 residues. Trimming took 3 bases from V and 0 from J, leaving 6 bases between them. CDR1 is SGHKS, CDR2 YYEKEE, per germline (reference sequence). As DNA, the CDR3 is TGTGCCAGCAGCTCTGTATACCAAGAGACCCAGTACTTC. It translates to CASSSVYQETQYF.

The chain joins TRBV11-2 to TRBJ2-2; maybe TRBD2 (5 bases). The germline V gene has CDR1 SGHAT and CDR2 FQNNGV. The V and J ends lost 6 bases and 3 bases respectively, with 8 bases between them. This CDR3 region has 13 residues. CDR3 sequence reads: CASRPGYTGELFF. The CDR3 DNA is TGTGCCAGCAGACCGGGGTACACCGGGGAGCTGTTTTTT.

V usage is TRBV27 and J usage is TRBJ1-4; TRBD1 aligns across 7 bases. V lost 6 bases to trimming and J lost 8 bases; unmatched junction nucleotides: 18. The CDR3 covers 17 residues. Germline CDR1 and CDR2: MNHEY and SMNVEV (reference sequence). The CDR3 loop is CASSPGGEQGSREKLFF. CDR3 DNA: TGTGCCAGCAGCCCCGGGGGGGAACAGGGGAGTCGAGAAAAACTGTTTTTT.

This clone has only a few counts. The chain combines TRBV4-1 with TRBJ1-2; D unresolved. V dropped 0 bases and J dropped 3 bases, with 5 bases sitting between them. Germline CDR1 reads MGHRA; CDR2 reads YSYEKL. This CDR3 is 13 amino acids long. CDR3 coding DNA: TGCGCCAGCAGCCAAGAGACTTACTATGGCTACACCTTC. Amino acids: CASSQETYYGYTF.

The chain recombines TRBV24-1 with TRBJ2-7; D is unclear. V lost 6 bases and J lost 0, with 8 bases in between. The germline gives CDR1 KGHDR, CDR2 SFDVKD. This CDR3 spans 13 amino acids. The CDR3 nucleotides are TGTGCCACCAGTCGGCGGAGCTCCTACGAGCAGTACTTC. Its translation is CATSRRSSYEQYF.

The chain couples TRBV19 to TRBJ2-7, with 9 bases matching TRBD1. V shed 6 bases, J shed 2 bases, and the junction held 5 bases outside the gene matches. Germline V CDR1 and CDR2: LNHDA, SQIVND (reference sequence). CDR3 size: 14 residues. CDR3 sequence reads: CASSDRGGPYEQYF. CDR3 nucleotides: TGTGCCAGTAGCGACAGGGGGGGCCCCTACGAGCAGTACTTC.

V gene TRBV11-2 combines with J gene TRBJ2-3, with 8 bases aligning to TRBD2. Germline trimming cut 0 bases from V and 1 base from J; bases unmatched to any gene: 6. The V gene's germline CDR1 is SGHAT and CDR2 FQNNGV. This CDR3 region has 17 residues. In DNA, the CDR3 is TGTGCCAGCAGCTTAGATCGGGGGGGGGTCGGCACAGATACGCAGTATTTT. This gives the protein CASSLDRGGVGTDTQYF. Full variable domain (rest looked up from reference TRBV11-2 and TRBJ2-3): EAGVAQSPRYKIIEKRQSVAFWCNPISGHATLYWYQQILGQGPKLLIQFQNNGVVDDSQLPKDRFSAERLKGVDSTLKIQPAKLEDSAVYLCASSLDRGGVGTDTQYFGPGTRLTVL.

The genes are TRBV27 and TRBJ1-4; D is undetermined. CDR1 is MNHEY and CDR2 is SMNVEV in the germline V gene (reference sequence). The CDR3 contains 17 residues. Trimming removed 4 bases at V and 5 bases at J, with 20 bases between. CDR3 DNA sequence: TGTGCCAGCAGTTCCCTCGGGAATGGAGCTTCCAATGAAAAACTGTTTTTT. Translated: CASSSLGNGASNEKLFF.

The rearrangement uses TRBV2 and TRBJ1-2; perhaps TRBD1 as D (6 bases). There are 15 residues in the CDR3. The germline V gene has CDR1 SNHLY and CDR2 FYNNEI. With 3 bases removed from V and 4 bases from J, the gap between germline ends came to 15 bases. CDR3 bases: TGTGCCAGCAGTGAGAGAACAGGGTTTGGCTATGGCTACACCTTC. This sequence encodes CASSERTGFGYGYTF.

The V gene is TRBV7-9, the J gene TRBJ2-5; TRBD2 might be the D (7 bases). This CDR3 comprises 14 residues. V was trimmed by 0 bases and J by 5 bases, leaving 10 bases between them. The germline V gene has CDR1 SEHNR and CDR2 FQNEAQ (reference sequence). Here the CDR3 reads CASSLAGGRETQYF. The CDR3 DNA reads TGTGCCAGCAGCTTAGCCGGGGGGCGGGAGACCCAGTACTTC.